This T cell receptor (beta chain) was identified in a study of shared clonotypes between healthy human individuals. General study results and limits: Large depth notwithstanding, sorted-subset sequencing proved incomplete by rarefaction.

Regarding this clone: As yet, its antigen is unknown.

Clones were sequenced by immunoSEQ multiplex PCR, and TCRdb holds only the in-frame ones, with some missing. The sample holds over a million clones; just under 99% are singletons and the top ten take roughly 0.35%. The length of the CDR3 is 14 residues. Unmatched junction bases numbered 2, after V lost 4 bases and J lost 6 bases. Germline loops: CDR1 SEHNR, CDR2 FQNEAQ (reference sequence). Sequenced material: naive CD4+ T cells sorted from blood. Documented subset: CD45RA+ positively selected. This rearrangement joins TRBV7-9 to TRBJ2-2, with TRBD2 matching over 10 bases. The TCR comes from a man between 25 and 39 years old in good health. The CDR3 DNA follows: TGTGCCAGCAGCTGGGGGACTAGCGCCGGGGAGCTGTTTTTT. This encodes CASSWGTSAGELFF.